One and the same sample provided the 22 T cell receptor beta chains below, sequenced in a study of shared clonotypes between healthy human individuals. Naive CD8 cells were CD45RO-negative, positively selected for CCR7, excluding terminally differentiated effector memory CD45RA+ cells. Some clones are missing from TCRdb's copy, which holds only in-frame ones; the method was immunoSEQ multiplex PCR. This table has about 2 million clones, about 95% appearing once. The sequencing input was naive CD8+ T cells sorted from blood. Receptors were obtained from a man younger than 35 in good health.

This chain links TRBV6-4 with TRBJ1-2; 7 nucleotides line up with TRBD1. Germline CDR1 and CDR2: MRHNA and SNTAGT. The CDR3 runs to 16 residues. V gave up 7 bases and J gave up 4 bases; unmatched junction bases: 15. DNA for the CDR3: TGTGCCAGCACGGGATCCGGGACAGATGATCTCTATGGCTACACCTTC. Amino acid sequence: CASTGSGTDDLYGYTF.

This sequence joins TRBV4-3 and TRBJ2-4; 7 bases fit TRBD2. V lost 0 bases to trimming and J lost 5 bases; unmatched junction nucleotides: 10. Germline CDR1 reads LGHNA; CDR2 reads YSLEER. This CDR3 is built from 17 residues. The CDR3 reads CASSQDPGGSGQNIQYF. DNA of the CDR3: TGCGCCAGCAGCCAAGATCCAGGCGGGAGTGGGCAAAACATTCAGTACTTC.

The CDR3 is CAWSPFRTSGGASYEQYF. As DNA, the CDR3 is TGTGCCTGGAGTCCCTTCCGTACTAGCGGGGGGGCCTCCTACGAGCAGTACTTC. The V and J genes are TRBV30 and TRBJ2-7; TRBD2 matches at 13 bases. The CDR3 runs to 18 residues. The ends lost 2 bases at V and 0 bases at J; junction bases unmatched: 10. CDR1 is GTSNPN and CDR2 is SVGIG in the germline V gene (reference sequence).

This clone appeared a single time. J is TRBJ2-3 and V is TRBV7-9; TRBD2 matches 13 bases. The CDR3 has 15 residues. The germline V gene has CDR1 SEHNR and CDR2 FQNEAQ (reference sequence). V was pared by 4 bases and J by 6 bases, with 4 bases of the junction left unmatched. The CDR3 coding sequence is TGTGCCAGCAGCTCTGGGACTAGCGGGAAGGATACGCAGTATTTT. Translating it yields CASSSGTSGKDTQYF.

V and J are TRBV7-9 and TRBJ2-6, with 10 bases identical to TRBD1. This CDR3 has 17 amino acids. From germline, CDR1 is SEHNR and CDR2 FQNEAQ (reference sequence). The junction had 7 bases not matched to a gene; V was cut back by 5 bases and J by 3 bases. This CDR3 reads CASSTYDRGHGANVLTF. The CDR3 bases are TGTGCCAGCAGCACCTACGACAGGGGGCATGGGGCCAACGTCCTGACTTTC.

DNA of the CDR3: TGTGCCAGCAGCGAGGGACTAGCGGGAGACGGCGAGCAGTACTTC. Its translation is CASSEGLAGDGEQYF. The chain links TRBV6-5 to TRBJ2-7; TRBD2 matches 14 bases. The CDR3 loop spans 15 amino acids. Germline V CDR1 and CDR2: MNHEY, SVGAGI. V lost 6 bases, J lost 6 bases, and 7 bases stayed unmatched.

The chain carries TRBV5-1 and TRBJ2-5, with D possibly TRBD1 on 6 matching bases. Trimming removed 2 bases at V and 0 bases at J, with 20 bases between. Germline CDR1 SGHRS, CDR2 YFSETQ. This CDR3 has 18 residues. In nucleotides, the CDR3 is TGCGCCAGCAGCTTTTGGACTCTGGACAGCGAGTACCAAGAGACCCAGTACTTC. Encoded protein: CASSFWTLDSEYQETQYF.

The V call is TRBV7-9, the J call TRBJ2-2; perhaps TRBD2 as D (7 bases). V was cut by 4 bases and J by 4 bases, with 16 bases left in between. The CDR3 totals 16 residues. Looked up from germline, CDR1 is SEHNR and CDR2 is FQNEAQ (reference sequence). CDR3 amino acids: CASSSPGGAGTGELFF. CDR3 in DNA: TGTGCCAGCAGCTCCCCGGGGGGCGCCGGCACCGGGGAGCTGTTTTTT.

The gene calls are TRBV25-1 and TRBJ2-2; no definite D call. The germline V gene has CDR1 MGHDK and CDR2 SYGVNS. The CDR3 has 12 amino acids. Trimming shortened V by 4 bases and J by 5 bases, and 5 bases separated the two germline ends. CDR3 coding DNA: TGTGCCAGCAGTGTGTCTACCGGGGAGCTGTTTTTT. Protein product: CASSVSTGELFF.

The J gene is TRBJ2-5, the V gene TRBV27, with 9 bases that match TRBD2. Germline CDR1 is MNHEY and CDR2 is SMNVEV (reference sequence). V lost 3 bases and J lost 1; bases outside the gene matches: 3. The CDR3 is made up of 15 amino acids. This chain's CDR3 is CASSFVAGVQETQYF. The CDR3, as DNA: TGTGCCAGCAGTTTTGTAGCGGGGGTCCAAGAGACCCAGTACTTC.

The V call is TRBV4-3, the J call TRBJ2-1; D unclear. The CDR3 length is 16 residues. Germline CDR1 and CDR2: LGHNA and YSLEER. The ends were cut back, 2 bases at V and 1 base at J, with 12 bases in the middle. The CDR3 coding sequence is TGCGCCAGCAGCCAACTCGCAGGTAAATCCTACAATGAGCAGTTCTTC. Amino acid sequence: CASSQLAGKSYNEQFF.

This clone showed up just a few times. The chain has TRBV19 and TRBJ1-1; possible D gene TRBD1, 6 bases. V shed 6 bases and J shed 0 bases, with 11 bases lying between them. The CDR3 is 14 residues long. Germline V gene data show CDR1 as LNHDA and CDR2 as SQIVND (reference sequence). The CDR3 sequence is CASSRRQVNTEAFF. CDR3 nucleotide sequence: TGTGCCAGTAGCCGAAGACAGGTGAACACTGAAGCTTTCTTT.

The chain uses TRBV28 and TRBJ2-7, with D maybe TRBD1 (6 bases). V lost 6 bases and J 5 bases, leaving 14 bases between the germline ends. Germline V gene data show CDR1 as MDHEN and CDR2 as SYDVKM. This CDR3 spans 13 amino acids. CDR3 sequence: CASRRQVLNEQYF. In nucleotides, the CDR3 is TGTGCCAGCAGGAGACAGGTACTTAACGAGCAGTACTTC.

The chain carries TRBV6-1 and TRBJ1-2; D gene unclear. CDR1 MNHNS and CDR2 SASEGT come from the germline V gene. The CDR3 consists of 12 residues. The V and J ends lost 4 bases and 8 bases respectively, with 11 bases between them. DNA of the CDR3: TGTGCCAGCAGTGTTTCCAGCGTCGGCTACACCTTC. Translation gives CASSVSSVGYTF.

This rearrangement joins TRBV5-1 to TRBJ2-1; D possibly uses TRBD1 or TRBD2 (5 bases each). The ends were cut back, 4 bases at V and 3 bases at J, with 11 bases in the middle. Germline V gives CDR1 SGHRS, CDR2 YFSETQ. This CDR3 is 14 amino acids long. This CDR3 is CASSPRGHYNEQFF. In nucleotides, the CDR3 is TGCGCCAGCAGCCCGAGGGGCCACTACAATGAGCAGTTCTTC.

V is TRBV7-2 and J is TRBJ1-2; 8 nucleotides line up with TRBD1. J lost 3 bases, V lost 5 bases, and 5 bases had no gene match. The germline V gene encodes CDR1 SGHTA and CDR2 FQGNSA. CDR3 size: 14 residues. CDR3 bases: TGTGCCAGCAGCCCCATACAGGGGGACTATGGCTACACCTTC. Amino acid sequence: CASSPIQGDYGYTF.

The rearrangement joins TRBV5-4 to TRBJ2-7; possible D gene TRBD2, 7 bases. This CDR3 is built from 15 residues. V was cut by 1 base and J by 3 bases, with 14 bases left in between. The germline CDR1 and CDR2 sequences are SGHNT and YYREEE (reference sequence). The CDR3, as DNA: TGTGCCAGCAGCTTGATCGGGGGGCCAGTCTACGAGCAGTACTTC. It yields the protein CASSLIGGPVYEQYF.

This chain's CDR3 is CASSPGTYEKLFF. The CDR3 DNA sequence: TGCGCCAGCAGCCCCGGGACGTACGAAAAACTGTTTTTT. The chain carries TRBV4-1 and TRBJ1-4, with D possibly being TRBD1 (5 bases). The V gene lost 4 bases and the J gene lost 8 bases, with 11 bases spanning the gap. Looked up from germline, CDR1 is MGHRA and CDR2 is YSYEKL. CDR3 length: 13 amino acids.

The V call is TRBV7-9, the J call TRBJ2-3; possible D gene TRBD1, 5 bases. The CDR3 contains 15 residues. Trimming took off 5 bases at V and 1 base at J, with 13 bases between the two ends. The germline V gene has CDR1 SEHNR and CDR2 FQNEAQ (reference sequence). The CDR3 here is CASSGQGGGTDTQYF. The CDR3 DNA follows: TGTGCCAGCAGCGGGCAGGGTGGTGGCACAGATACGCAGTATTTT.

The genes are TRBV30 and TRBJ2-1; D ambiguous. The CDR3 runs to 13 residues. Germline lookup yields CDR1 GTSNPN and CDR2 SVGIG (reference sequence). Trimming cost V 1 base and J 9 bases, with 13 bases left between them. DNA for the CDR3: TGTGCCTGGAGTGAGCTTTGGGCTAGTGAGCAGTTCTTC. Translation gives CAWSELWASEQFF.

The rearrangement joins TRBV10-3 to TRBJ1-2, with 9 positions matching TRBD1. V shed 6 bases and J 4 bases; nucleotides not matched to a gene: 6. Germline V gene lookup returns CDR1 ENHRY and CDR2 SYGVKD. This CDR3 is built from 14 residues. The CDR3 nucleotides are TGTGCCATCAGCGGACAGGGGCGTTTCTATGGCTACACCTTC. Its translation is CAISGQGRFYGYTF.

The chain recombines TRBV15 with TRBJ1-2, with D hard to call. V dropped 0 bases and J dropped 5 bases, with 13 bases sitting between them. The germline gives CDR1 LNHNV, CDR2 YYDKDF (reference sequence). This CDR3 has 15 amino acids. CDR3 nucleotides: TGTGCCACCAGCAGAGATGCTGGGGTCAAATATGGCTACACCTTC. Translated, it gives CATSRDAGVKYGYTF.